The rows below give T cell receptor beta chains drawn from one sample of a study of blood T cell repertoires in COVID-19. Profiled with immunoSEQ multiplex PCR; TCRdb holds only in-frame clones, not every one. The profile covers roughly 190,000 clones, with under 85% appearing a single time and under 7.5% taken by the ten largest. Sequencing was performed on peripheral blood. The receptors stem from a woman aged 35 to 49 with acute or convalescent COVID-19. The CDR3 runs from the conserved cysteine through the conserved F or W. Each record gives: clone size, D gene, J gene, V gene, CDR3 DNA, CDR3 protein. The D gene is left open where the match is weak. Clone size is shown for a subset of rows, as once, few, many or a class of expanded clone.

clone_size: .
d_call: TRBD1
j_call: TRBJ1-4
v_call: TRBV27
cdr3_nt: TGTGCCAGCGGAACAGGGGCAACTAATGAAAAACTGTTTTTT
cdr3_aa: CASGTGATNEKLFF

clone_size: .
d_call: .
j_call: TRBJ2-6
v_call: TRBV19
cdr3_nt: TGTGCCAGTAGTCTAAACGGTGTTTCTGGGGCCAACGTCCTGACTTTC
cdr3_aa: CASSLNGVSGANVLTF

clone_size: .
d_call: .
j_call: TRBJ2-6
v_call: TRBV19
cdr3_nt: TGTGCCAGTAGTATACAGGGTCCTGGGGCCAACGTCCTGACTTTC
cdr3_aa: CASSIQGPGANVLTF

clone_size: medium-sized
d_call: TRBD2
j_call: TRBJ2-3
v_call: TRBV27
cdr3_nt: TGTGCCAGCAGTTTACAACCTAGCGGGGGGACAGATACGCAGTATTTT
cdr3_aa: CASSLQPSGGTDTQYF

clone_size: .
d_call: TRBD2
j_call: TRBJ2-1
v_call: TRBV28
cdr3_nt: TGTGCCAGCAGTTGGGTTAGCGGGAGTTGGGACAATGAGCAGTTCTTC
cdr3_aa: CASSWVSGSWDNEQFF

clone_size: .
d_call: .
j_call: TRBJ1-5
v_call: TRBV6-1
cdr3_nt: TGTGCCAGCAGTGAAACCCTTTTGGGGGGGCCCTATCAGCCCCAGCATTTT
cdr3_aa: CASSETLLGGPYQPQHF

clone_size: once
d_call: TRBD2
j_call: TRBJ2-5
v_call: TRBV4-2
cdr3_nt: TGTGCCAGCAGCCAAGTCCCTAGCGGGGGAGAGACCCAGTACTTC
cdr3_aa: CASSQVPSGGETQYF

clone_size: .
d_call: TRBD1
j_call: TRBJ1-5
v_call: TRBV24-1
cdr3_nt: TGTGCCACCGTACGGGGACAGGGGGGAGGCAATCAGCCCCAGCATTTT
cdr3_aa: CATVRGQGGGNQPQHF

clone_size: .
d_call: TRBD1
j_call: TRBJ2-7
v_call: TRBV3-1/TRBV3-2
cdr3_nt: TGTGCCAGCAGCAAACCCCGACAGGGGAGCTACGAGCAGTACTTC
cdr3_aa: CASSKPRQGSYEQYF

clone_size: .
d_call: TRBD1
j_call: TRBJ1-2
v_call: TRBV7-2
cdr3_nt: TGTGCCAGCAGCAGGGACAGGAACTATGGCTACACCTTC
cdr3_aa: CASSRDRNYGYTF

clone_size: .
d_call: TRBD1
j_call: TRBJ1-1
v_call: TRBV5-1
cdr3_nt: TGCGCCAGCAGCCCTTCGACAGGGGTGCGCACTGAAGCTTTCTTT
cdr3_aa: CASSPSTGVRTEAFF

clone_size: .
d_call: TRBD1
j_call: TRBJ2-7
v_call: TRBV19
cdr3_nt: TGTGCCAGTAGTATTACGTTGACAGGGACCTACGAGCAGTACTTC
cdr3_aa: CASSITLTGTYEQYF